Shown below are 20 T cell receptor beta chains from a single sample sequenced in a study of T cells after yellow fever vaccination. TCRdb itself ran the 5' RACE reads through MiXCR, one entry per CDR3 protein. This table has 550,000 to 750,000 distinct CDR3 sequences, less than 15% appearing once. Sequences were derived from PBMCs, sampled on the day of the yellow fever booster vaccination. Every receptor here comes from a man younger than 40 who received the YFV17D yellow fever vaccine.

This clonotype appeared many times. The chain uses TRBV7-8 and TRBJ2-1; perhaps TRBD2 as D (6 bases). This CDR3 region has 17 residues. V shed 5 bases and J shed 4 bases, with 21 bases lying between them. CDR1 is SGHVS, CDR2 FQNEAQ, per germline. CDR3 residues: CASSPRDGSGLYNEQFF. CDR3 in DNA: TGTGCCAGCAGCCCACGGGATGGGTCGGGACTTTACAATGAGCAGTTCTTC.

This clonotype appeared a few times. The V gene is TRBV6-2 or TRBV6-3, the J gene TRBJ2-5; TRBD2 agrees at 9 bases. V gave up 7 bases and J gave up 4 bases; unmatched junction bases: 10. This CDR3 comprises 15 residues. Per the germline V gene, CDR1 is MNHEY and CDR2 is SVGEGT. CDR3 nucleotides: TGTGCCAGCACCCCACTAGCGGGCCATCTAGAGACCCAGTACTTC. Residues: CASTPLAGHLETQYF.

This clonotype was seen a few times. The CDR3 protein is CASSPGQNNEKLFF. For the CDR3, the DNA is TGTGCCAGTAGCCCCGGACAGAACAATGAAAAACTGTTTTTT. The V call is TRBV19, the J call TRBJ1-4; a weak D match, TRBD1 (6 bases). Deletions cut 6 bases from V and 5 bases from J, with 13 bases between. This CDR3 comprises 14 residues. Per the germline V gene, CDR1 is LNHDA and CDR2 is SQIVND (reference sequence).

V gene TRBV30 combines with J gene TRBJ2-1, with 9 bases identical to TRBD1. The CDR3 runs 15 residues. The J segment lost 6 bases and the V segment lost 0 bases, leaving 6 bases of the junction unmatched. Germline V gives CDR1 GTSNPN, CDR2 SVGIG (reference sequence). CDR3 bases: TGTGCCTGGAGTGTACAGGGGGCTGCGTTCAATGAGCAGTTCTTC. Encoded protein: CAWSVQGAAFNEQFF.

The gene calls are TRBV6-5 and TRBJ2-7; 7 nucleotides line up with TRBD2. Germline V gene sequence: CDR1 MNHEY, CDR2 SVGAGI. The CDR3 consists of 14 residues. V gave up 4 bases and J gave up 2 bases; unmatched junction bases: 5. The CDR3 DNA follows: TGTGCCAGCAGTTTATCTAGCGGCCCCTACGAGCAGTACTTC. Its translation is CASSLSSGPYEQYF.

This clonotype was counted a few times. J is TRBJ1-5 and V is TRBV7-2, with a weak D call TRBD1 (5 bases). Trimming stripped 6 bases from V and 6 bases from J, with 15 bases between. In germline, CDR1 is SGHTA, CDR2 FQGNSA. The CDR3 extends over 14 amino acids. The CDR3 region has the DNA TGTGCCAGCAGTTTGGCCAGGGATGGTCAGCCCCAGCATTTT. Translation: CASSLARDGQPQHF. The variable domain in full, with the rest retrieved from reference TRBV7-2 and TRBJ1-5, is GAGVSQSPSNKVTEKGKDVELRCDPISGHTALYWYRQSLGQGLEFLIYFQGNSAPDKSGLPSDRFSAERTGGSVSTLTIQRTQQEDSAVYLCASSLARDGQPQHFGDGTRLSIL.

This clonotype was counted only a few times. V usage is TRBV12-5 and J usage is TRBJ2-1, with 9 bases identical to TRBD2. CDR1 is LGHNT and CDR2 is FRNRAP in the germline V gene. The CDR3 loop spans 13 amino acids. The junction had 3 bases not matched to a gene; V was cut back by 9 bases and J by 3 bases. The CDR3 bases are TGTGCTAGCCAGCGGGAGGTCTACAATGAGCAGTTCTTC. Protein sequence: CASQREVYNEQFF.

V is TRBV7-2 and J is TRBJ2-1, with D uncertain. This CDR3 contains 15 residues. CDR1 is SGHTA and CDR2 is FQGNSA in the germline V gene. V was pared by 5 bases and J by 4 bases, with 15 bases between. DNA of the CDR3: TGTGCCAGCAGCCCTGCAGGTCAGCCATACAATGAGCAGTTCTTC. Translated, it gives CASSPAGQPYNEQFF.

The CDR3 protein is CASKAEEDTQYF. The DNA of the CDR3 is TGTGCCAGCAAGGCGGAGGAAGATACGCAGTATTTT. This chain connects TRBV5-5 to TRBJ2-3; a possible D gene is TRBD2 (5 bases). V lost 6 bases and J lost 5, with 10 bases in between. Germline assignment: CDR1 SGHKS and CDR2 YYEKEE (reference sequence). CDR3 length equals 12 residues.

The CDR3 coding sequence is TGTGCCAGTAGTATTTTGGGACAGAATAGCAATCAGCCCCAGCATTTT. It yields the protein CASSILGQNSNQPQHF. The rearrangement uses TRBV19 and TRBJ1-5, with 7 positions matching TRBD1. This CDR3 region has 16 residues. CDR1 and CDR2 (germline): LNHDA, SQIVND (reference sequence). Unmatched junction bases numbered 5, after V lost 3 bases and J lost 0 bases.

CDR3 protein: CASSRQRRETQYF. Written as DNA, the CDR3 is TGTGCCAGCAGTCGACAGCGGCGAGAGACCCAGTACTTC. The chain recombines TRBV12-3 or TRBV12-4 with TRBJ2-5, with D perhaps assigned TRBD1 or TRBD2 (5 bases each). The germline V and J ends were trimmed by 5 bases and 4 bases, with 11 bases remaining between them. This CDR3 comprises 13 residues.

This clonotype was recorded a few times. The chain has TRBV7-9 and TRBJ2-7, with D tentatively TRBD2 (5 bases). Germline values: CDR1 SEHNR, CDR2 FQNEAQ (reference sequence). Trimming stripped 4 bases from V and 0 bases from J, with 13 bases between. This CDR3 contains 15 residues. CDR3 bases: TGTGCCAGCAGCTCACCGGACTGGAGCTCCTACGAGCAGTACTTC. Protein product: CASSSPDWSSYEQYF.

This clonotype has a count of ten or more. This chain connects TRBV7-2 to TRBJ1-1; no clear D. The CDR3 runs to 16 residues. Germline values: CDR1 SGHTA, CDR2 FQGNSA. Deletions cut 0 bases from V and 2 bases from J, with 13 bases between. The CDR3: CASSLAAGLGNTEAFF. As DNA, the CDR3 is TGTGCCAGCAGCTTAGCCGCGGGCCTGGGAAACACTGAAGCTTTCTTT.

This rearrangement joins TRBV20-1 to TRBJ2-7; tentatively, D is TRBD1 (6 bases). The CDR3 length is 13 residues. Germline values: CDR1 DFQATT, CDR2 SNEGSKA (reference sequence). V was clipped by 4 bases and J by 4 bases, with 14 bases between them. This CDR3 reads CSATTGHLYEQYF. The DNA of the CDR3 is TGCAGTGCTACTACGGGACACCTATACGAGCAGTACTTC.

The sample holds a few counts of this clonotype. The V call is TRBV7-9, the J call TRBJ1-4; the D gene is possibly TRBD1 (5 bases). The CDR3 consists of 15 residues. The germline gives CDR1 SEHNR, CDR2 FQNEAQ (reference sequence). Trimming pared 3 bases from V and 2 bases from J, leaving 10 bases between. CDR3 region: CASSLRGLTNEKLFF. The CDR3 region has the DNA TGTGCCAGCAGCTTGAGGGGATTGACTAATGAAAAACTGTTTTTT.

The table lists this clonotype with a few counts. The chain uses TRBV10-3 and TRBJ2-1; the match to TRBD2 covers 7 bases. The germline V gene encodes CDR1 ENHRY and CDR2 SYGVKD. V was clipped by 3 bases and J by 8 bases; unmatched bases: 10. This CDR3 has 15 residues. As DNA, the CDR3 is TGTGCCATCAGTGACCGCCTAGCGGCCGCCGATGAGCAGTTCTTC. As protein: CAISDRLAAADEQFF.

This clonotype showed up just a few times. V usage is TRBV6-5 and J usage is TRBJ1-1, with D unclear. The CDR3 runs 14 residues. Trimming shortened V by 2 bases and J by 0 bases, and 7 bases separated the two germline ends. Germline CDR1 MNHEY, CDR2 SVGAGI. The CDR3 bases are TGTGCCAGCAGTTACGAGGTGATGAACACTGAAGCTTTCTTT. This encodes CASSYEVMNTEAFF.

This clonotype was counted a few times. CDR3 in amino acids: CARGGETGELFF. CDR3 in DNA: TGTGCCAGGGGAGGGGAAACCGGGGAGCTGTTTTTT. This chain links TRBV19 with TRBJ2-2; 7 bases align to TRBD2. CDR3 size: 12 residues. Germline V CDR1 and CDR2: LNHDA, SQIVND (reference sequence). J was trimmed by 5 bases and V by 9 bases; bases with no gene match: 3.

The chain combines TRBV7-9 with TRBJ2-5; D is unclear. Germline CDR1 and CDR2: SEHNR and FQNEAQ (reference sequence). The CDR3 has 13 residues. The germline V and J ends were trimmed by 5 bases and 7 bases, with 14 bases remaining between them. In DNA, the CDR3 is TGTGCCAGCAGCCGTGACCCCCCGGCGACCCAGTACTTC. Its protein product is CASSRDPPATQYF.

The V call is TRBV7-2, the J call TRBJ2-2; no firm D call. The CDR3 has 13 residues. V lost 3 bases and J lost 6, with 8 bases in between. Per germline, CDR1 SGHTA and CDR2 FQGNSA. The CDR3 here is CASSLGIAGELFF. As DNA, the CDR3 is TGTGCCAGCAGCTTGGGTATTGCCGGGGAGCTGTTTTTT.